This T cell receptor (beta chain) was sequenced for a study of cytomegalovirus exposure and HLA in healthy donors. Germline V gene lookup returns CDR1 SGHNT and CDR2 YYREEE (reference sequence). This CDR3 has 15 amino acids. J lost 6 bases, V lost 3 bases, and 6 bases had no gene match. PCR primers comprised 60 Vbeta and 13 Jbeta primers. The protocol was immunoSEQ multiplex PCR, while the TCRdb copy is restricted to in-frame clones and leaves out a portion. The sample has approximately 75,000 clones, and its top ten clones hold about 5%. This TCR was sampled from a man in his forties in good health and CMV-seronegative. The V call is TRBV5-4, the J call TRBJ1-2; 12 bases fit TRBD1. The sample taken for sequencing was PBMCs. For the CDR3, the DNA is TGTGCCAGCAGCTCTGGGGGGACAGGGGGCCATGGCTACACCTTC. Its translation: CASSSGGTGGHGYTF.